This passage covers 27 T cell receptor beta chains from one sample sequenced in a study of vaccination effects on CD4 cells after COVID-19. Profiling relied on immunoSEQ multiplex PCR, and the TCRdb table lists in-frame clones only, not all of them. The data hold roughly 63,000 clones, with roughly 80% observed a single time. The antigens of these receptors remain unknown. Under the ViraFEST assay, PBMC were stimulated with viral peptide pools so that antigen-specific CD4+ T cells expanded. Sequencing was performed afterwards. Subsequent to less than twelve days of culture, CD4+ T cells were isolated. Each person got two doses of an mRNA SARS-CoV-2 vaccine, BNT162b2 or mRNA-1273. Sequenced here: CD4+ T cells from PBMCs cultured with HCoV-OC43 spike peptides, sampled after COVID-19 vaccination. The subset: HCoV-OC43 spike overlapping peptide pool stimulation. All receptors derive from a human donor who received a COVID-19 vaccine.

V gene TRBV2 combines with J gene TRBJ2-7, with 9 bases aligning to TRBD2. Germline-derived CDR1 and CDR2 are SNHLY and FYNNEI. CDR3 size: 16 residues. V trimming: 7 bases; J trimming: 2 bases; junction bases outside the gene matches: 12. The CDR3 region is CASTLVASGVPYEQYV. The CDR3 nucleotides read TGTGCCAGCACCCTAGTCGCTAGCGGGGTTCCCTACGAGCAGTACGTC.

This chain links TRBV7-2 with TRBJ1-1, with D perhaps TRBD1 (6 bases). V dropped 4 bases and J dropped 2 bases, with 14 bases sitting between them. The V gene's germline CDR1 is SGHTA and CDR2 FQGNSA. The CDR3 is 15 residues long. CDR3 nucleotide sequence: TGTGCCAGCAGCTCAGGTAGACAGGCTAACACTGAAGCTTTCTTT. Translating gives CASSSGRQANTEAFF.

The chain couples TRBV6-1 to TRBJ1-2; D gene ambiguous. Germline CDR1 reads MNHNS; CDR2 reads SASEGT. The CDR3 length is 18 residues. V lost 0 bases and J 1 base, leaving 18 bases between the germline ends. CDR3 loop: CASSEAPGPFQDNYGYTF. CDR3 nucleotide sequence: TGTGCCAGCAGTGAAGCGCCAGGACCATTTCAGGATAACTATGGCTACACCTTC.

The chain links TRBV29-1 to TRBJ1-5; D is unclear. The length of the CDR3 is 12 residues. V lost 4 bases, J lost 4 bases, and 8 bases lay in between. Per germline, CDR1 SQVTM and CDR2 ANQGSEA. This chain's CDR3 is CSVARPNQPQHF. CDR3 DNA: TGCAGCGTTGCCCGCCCGAATCAGCCCCAGCATTTT. Full variable domain (remainder filled in from reference TRBV29-1 and TRBJ1-5): SAVISQKPSRDICQRGTSLTIQCQVDSQVTMMFWYRQQPGQSLTLIATANQGSEATYESGFVIDKFPISRPNLTFSTLTVSNMSPEDSSIYLCSVARPNQPQHFGDGTRLSIL.

This chain connects TRBV5-8 to TRBJ1-5, with 11 bases lining up with TRBD1. V trimming: 0 bases; J trimming: 7 bases; junction bases outside the gene matches: 6. Germline CDR1 is SGHTS and CDR2 is YDEGEE. The CDR3 has 16 amino acids. The CDR3 is CASSLGGTGGYQPQHF. CDR3 bases: TGTGCCAGCAGCTTGGGTGGGACAGGGGGATACCAGCCCCAGCATTTT.

The rearrangement joins TRBV24-1 to TRBJ2-1; D is possibly TRBD2 (6 bases). Germline V gene sequence: CDR1 KGHDR, CDR2 SFDVKD. V dropped 4 bases and J dropped 2 bases, with 14 bases sitting between them. This CDR3 spans 16 amino acids. The CDR3 sequence: CATSDRGAGPYNEQFF. The CDR3 DNA reads TGTGCCACCAGTGACCGTGGGGCGGGGCCCTACAATGAGCAGTTCTTC.

The genes are TRBV18 and TRBJ1-4; perhaps TRBD1 as D (6 bases). CDR1 is KGHSH, CDR2 LQKENI, per germline. Deletions cut 2 bases from V and 8 bases from J, with 12 bases between. This CDR3 region has 14 residues. The CDR3 is CASSPSGAGEKLFF. Written as DNA, the CDR3 is TGTGCCAGCTCACCATCGGGGGCTGGAGAAAAACTGTTTTTT. The complete variable domain, with remaining parts taken from reference TRBV18 and TRBJ1-4, reads NAGVMQNPRHLVRRRGQEARLRCSPMKGHSHVYWYRQLPEEGLKFMVYLQKENIIDESGMPKERFSAEFPKEGPSILRIQQVVRGDSAAYFCASSPSGAGEKLFFGSGTQLSVL.

V gene TRBV19 combines with J gene TRBJ2-3, with 11 bases identical to TRBD2. V trimming: 6 bases; J trimming: 2 bases; junction bases outside the gene matches: 7. CDR1 LNHDA and CDR2 SQIVND come from the germline V gene (reference sequence). This CDR3 has 16 amino acids. The CDR3 here is CASRTTSGDPTDTQYF. The CDR3 coding sequence is TGTGCCAGTAGGACGACTAGCGGGGACCCCACAGATACGCAGTATTTT.

The rearrangement joins TRBV9 to TRBJ2-5; D is perhaps TRBD1 or TRBD2 (6 bases each). The CDR3 spans 17 residues. The germline CDR1 and CDR2 sequences are SGDLS and YYNGEE. V was cut by 3 bases and J by 4 bases, with 22 bases left in between. CDR3 protein: CASSGQGGLRLGETQYF. CDR3 sequence (DNA): TGTGCCAGCAGCGGTCAAGGGGGGTTACGTCTCGGAGAGACCCAGTACTTC.

The rearrangement links TRBV7-2 to TRBJ2-3; possible D gene TRBD2, 5 bases. The V and J ends lost 3 bases and 8 bases respectively, with 21 bases between them. The CDR3 runs to 16 residues. Germline-derived CDR1 and CDR2 are SGHTA and FQGNSA. CDR3 protein: CASSFGPSGKQSTQYF. CDR3 coding DNA: TGTGCCAGCAGCTTCGGACCTTCCGGGAAACAAAGTACGCAGTATTTT.

This clone was counted only a few times. V is TRBV2 and J is TRBJ1-6, with D possibly TRBD1 on 6 matching bases. V lost 10 bases to trimming and J lost 9 bases, with 19 bases between them. The germline gives CDR1 SNHLY, CDR2 FYNNEI. This CDR3 comprises 14 residues. CDR3 residues: CATQTQGTSSPLHF. The CDR3 bases are TGTGCCACCCAAACTCAGGGGACGAGTTCACCCCTCCACTTT.

This clone was counted between two and nine times. The chain combines TRBV2 with TRBJ1-5; no definite D call. In germline, CDR1 is SNHLY, CDR2 FYNNEI. Between the trimmed V and J ends, which lost 3 bases and 7 bases, there was a span of 10 bases. The CDR3 is 13 amino acids. The CDR3 sequence: CASSDEGQQPQHF. CDR3 bases: TGTGCCAGCAGTGATGAAGGGCAGCAGCCCCAGCATTTT.

This clone was picked up one time. V is TRBV9 and J is TRBJ1-1, with D possibly being TRBD1 (6 bases). The CDR3 is 15 amino acids. Germline values: CDR1 SGDLS, CDR2 YYNGEE. The V end lost 3 bases, the J end lost 1 base, and 13 bases lay between the germline ends. In DNA, the CDR3 is TGTGCCAGCAGCGCAGGGGTTTTTAAGAACACTGAAGCTTTCTTT. This sequence encodes CASSAGVFKNTEAFF.

This clone was found a few times. The genes are TRBV7-3 and TRBJ2-1; D possibly uses TRBD1 or TRBD2 (5 bases each). CDR1 SGHTA and CDR2 FQGTGA come from the germline V gene. Trimming pared 4 bases from V and 4 bases from J, leaving 11 bases between. CDR3 length: 14 residues. This CDR3 reads CASSSGTPYNEQFF. In DNA form, the CDR3 reads TGTGCCAGCAGCTCAGGGACGCCTTACAATGAGCAGTTCTTC.

CDR3 in amino acids: CASRIYGGGTNYGYTF. DNA for the CDR3: TGTGCCAGTAGGATCTACGGAGGGGGAACTAACTATGGCTACACCTTC. This sequence joins TRBV19 and TRBJ1-2; possible D gene TRBD1, 6 bases. The CDR3 runs to 16 residues. Germline CDR1 is LNHDA and CDR2 is SQIVND (reference sequence). Trimming removed 6 bases at V and 0 bases at J, with 17 bases between. Based on the CDR3 plus reference TRBV19 and TRBJ1-2, the full variable domain is DGGITQSPKYLFRKEGQNVTLSCEQNLNHDAMYWYRQDPGQGLRLIYYSQIVNDFQKGDIAEGYSVSREKKESFPLTVTSAQKNPTAFYLCASRIYGGGTNYGYTFGSGTRLTVV.

This clone was seen a handful of times. Other DNA sequences in this specimen translate into the identical CDR3. V gene TRBV7-3 combines with J gene TRBJ1-5, with TRBD1 as a possible D gene (5 bases). Trimming cost V 2 bases and J 7 bases, with 9 bases left between them. Per the germline V gene, CDR1 is SGHTA and CDR2 is FQGTGA. The CDR3 spans 13 residues. The CDR3 loop is CASSLDSNQPQHF. The CDR3 bases are TGTGCCAGCAGCTTAGACAGTAACCAGCCCCAGCATTTT.

This clone was observed a few times. The V gene is TRBV6-1, the J gene TRBJ1-2; D possibly corresponds to TRBD1 (6 bases). Germline V gives CDR1 MNHNS, CDR2 SASEGT. The CDR3 is 15 amino acids. V was pared by 2 bases and J by 8 bases, with 18 bases between. CDR3 nucleotides: TGTGCCAGCAGTGAACCCCGGGGGCCTTTGGAGGGCTACACCTTC. It is translated as CASSEPRGPLEGYTF.

This chain links TRBV7-3 with TRBJ2-1; D not certain. Germline assignment: CDR1 SGHTA and CDR2 FQGTGA. V shed 3 bases and J shed 9 bases, with 9 bases lying between them. The CDR3 runs to 12 residues. CDR3 sequence: CASSFYTGEQFF. The CDR3 nucleotides are TGTGCCAGCAGCTTTTACACGGGTGAGCAGTTCTTC.

Here the CDR3 reads CASSLVASGERETQYF. In DNA form, the CDR3 reads TGCGCCAGCAGCTTGGTGGCTAGCGGGGAACGAGAGACCCAGTACTTC. This sequence joins TRBV5-1 and TRBJ2-5; 9 bases map to TRBD2. Germline V gives CDR1 SGHRS, CDR2 YFSETQ. The CDR3 covers 16 residues. V shed 0 bases and J 4 bases; nucleotides not matched to a gene: 7.

The V gene is TRBV7-2, the J gene TRBJ1-2; maybe TRBD1 (5 bases). V was pared by 1 base and J by 8 bases, with 14 bases between. There are 14 residues in the CDR3. CDR1 and CDR2 from the germline V gene are SGHTA and FQGNSA. CDR3 residues: CASSLVMGDYGYTF. Written as DNA, the CDR3 is TGTGCCAGCAGCTTAGTTATGGGGGATTACGGCTACACCTTC.

The chain links TRBV6-5 to TRBJ1-6, with D perhaps matching TRBD1 (6 bases). From germline, CDR1 is MNHEY and CDR2 SVGAGI. The CDR3 is 15 residues long. V was clipped by 6 bases and J by 5 bases, with 14 bases between them. The CDR3 DNA is TGTGCCAGCAGAACGACCGGACAGCATAATTCACCCCTCCACTTT. The encoded protein is CASRTTGQHNSPLHF.

This clone turned up a few times. This chain uses TRBV27 with TRBJ2-7; D is ambiguous. Germline loops: CDR1 MNHEY, CDR2 SMNVEV (reference sequence). Trimming left V 2 bases short and J 5 bases short, with 1 base between. The CDR3 extends over 10 amino acids. CDR3 in amino acids: CASSLNEQYV. CDR3 sequence (DNA): TGTGCCAGCAGTTTAAACGAGCAGTACGTC.

This clone occurred once. The chain joins TRBV6-5 to TRBJ2-2, with 9 bases fitting TRBD1. V was clipped by 6 bases and J by 5 bases; unmatched bases: 4. The CDR3 spans 14 residues. Germline CDR1 is MNHEY and CDR2 is SVGAGI. The CDR3 loop reads CASRQGAQTGELFF. As DNA, the CDR3 is TGTGCCAGCAGACAGGGGGCACAAACCGGGGAGCTGTTTTTT.

V is TRBV28 and J is TRBJ2-1; TRBD1 agrees at 7 bases. V lost 3 bases, J lost 3 bases, and 8 bases stayed unmatched. The CDR3 sequence is 16 residues long. Germline values: CDR1 MDHEN, CDR2 SYDVKM. In DNA form, the CDR3 reads TGTGCCAGCAGTTTGAGGGTAGGGGGCGGCTACAATGAGCAGTTCTTC. This translates into CASSLRVGGGYNEQFF.

The rearrangement links TRBV5-1 to TRBJ2-5; TRBD1 agrees at 11 bases. J gave up 4 bases and V 4 bases, and 6 bases lay outside the gene matches. CDR3 length: 15 residues. Germline CDR1 SGHRS, CDR2 YFSETQ. The CDR3, as DNA: TGCGCCAGCAGCATTGTGGGGACAGGGGGAGAGACCCAGTACTTC. Residues: CASSIVGTGGETQYF.

V is TRBV27 and J is TRBJ1-5, with D hard to call. Deletions cut 5 bases from V and 0 bases from J, with 17 bases between. The CDR3 loop spans 17 amino acids. Germline V gene sequence: CDR1 MNHEY, CDR2 SMNVEV (reference sequence). CDR3: CASSETPVPYSNQPQHF. CDR3 nucleotides: TGTGCCAGCAGTGAAACCCCGGTACCGTATAGCAATCAGCCCCAGCATTTT.

In nucleotides, the CDR3 is TGCGCCAGCAGCCCCCCCAATGGTGGCGAGCAGTTCTTC. It codes for CASSPPNGGEQFF. The rearrangement uses TRBV10-1 and TRBJ2-1; D is ambiguous. Germline lookup yields CDR1 WNHNN and CDR2 SYGVQD (reference sequence). V lost 6 bases to trimming and J lost 10 bases, with 16 bases between them. CDR3 length: 13 residues.